Following are 21 T cell receptor beta chains from one sample sequenced in a study of blood T cell repertoires in COVID-19. This table comes from immunoSEQ multiplex PCR, and its TCRdb copy is limited to in-frame clones, with some not included. This sample has fewer than 60,000 clones; about 81% occur once, and the top ten carry approximately 26%. What was sequenced was peripheral blood. The origin of the receptors is a woman older than 75 with COVID-19, enrolled during active disease.

CDR3 nucleotides: TGTGCCAGCAGCCTACTCCTCAACTCCTACAATGAGCAGTTCTTC. Encoded protein: CASSLLLNSYNEQFF. The V and J genes are TRBV7-9 and TRBJ2-1; unclear D gene. Between the trimmed V and J ends, which lost 5 bases and 0 bases, there was a span of 11 bases. The CDR3 length is 15 residues. Germline values: CDR1 SEHNR, CDR2 FQNEAQ (reference sequence).

The chain couples TRBV19 to TRBJ2-1; 10 bases line up with TRBD2. The CDR3 covers 13 residues. V dropped 9 bases and J dropped 2; count of bases not matched to a gene: 1. Per the germline V gene, CDR1 is LNHDA and CDR2 is SQIVND (reference sequence). CDR3 residues: CASGLAAYNEQFF. CDR3 bases: TGTGCCAGCGGACTAGCGGCCTACAATGAGCAGTTCTTC. The full variable domain, its missing parts supplied by reference TRBV19 and TRBJ2-1, is DGGITQSPKYLFRKEGQNVTLSCEQNLNHDAMYWYRQDPGQGLRLIYYSQIVNDFQKGDIAEGYSVSREKKESFPLTVTSAQKNPTAFYLCASGLAAYNEQFFGPGTRLTVL.

This clone was counted a single time. The CDR3 is CASSFPGTSGTQYF. The CDR3, as DNA: TGTGCCAGTAGTTTTCCCGGGACTAGCGGGACCCAGTACTTC. V and J are TRBV19 and TRBJ2-5; 11 nucleotides match TRBD2. The germline gives CDR1 LNHDA, CDR2 SQIVND (reference sequence). V lost 5 bases to trimming and J lost 7 bases; unmatched junction nucleotides: 6. The CDR3 is 14 residues long.

This clone has only a few counts. This chain connects TRBV2 to TRBJ1-2; TRBD1 matches at 7 bases. Looked up from germline, CDR1 is SNHLY and CDR2 is FYNNEI. Trimming removed 6 bases from V and 8 bases from J; junction bases left unmatched: 9. The CDR3 extends over 13 amino acids. CDR3 protein: CASRPEGAQGYTF. CDR3 coding DNA: TGTGCCAGCAGGCCTGAGGGGGCACAGGGCTACACCTTC.

The rearrangement links TRBV14 to TRBJ2-7; D is ambiguous. The germline V and J ends were trimmed by 0 bases and 0 bases, with 12 bases remaining between them. The CDR3 totals 16 residues. Germline V gene lookup returns CDR1 SGHDN and CDR2 FVKESK. The CDR3 here is CASSQEAGFSSYEQYF. CDR3 bases: TGTGCCAGCAGCCAAGAAGCCGGGTTCAGCTCCTACGAGCAGTACTTC. The full variable domain, rest sourced from reference TRBV14 and TRBJ2-7, is EAGVTQFPSHSVIEKGQTVTLRCDPISGHDNLYWYRRVMGKEIKFLLHFVKESKQDESGMPNNRFLAERTGGTYSTLKVQPAELEDSGVYFCASSQEAGFSSYEQYFGPGTRLTVT.

J is TRBJ2-1 and V is TRBV7-9; possibly TRBD1 for D (5 bases). The CDR3 loop spans 14 amino acids. The germline V gene has CDR1 SEHNR and CDR2 FQNEAQ (reference sequence). Trimming cost V 3 bases and J 9 bases, with 15 bases left between them. The CDR3 DNA reads as TGTGCCAGCAGCTTGGACACTCCAGGTAGTGAGCAGTTCTTC. Translation: CASSLDTPGSEQFF.

The chain has TRBV18 and TRBJ2-3, with D possibly TRBD1 on 6 matching bases. In germline, CDR1 is KGHSH, CDR2 LQKENI. The CDR3 contains 16 residues. Trimming removed 2 bases from V and 1 base from J, with 13 bases in between. This CDR3 is CASSPMGAAGTDTQYF. The CDR3 DNA reads as TGTGCCAGCTCACCAATGGGGGCAGCTGGCACAGATACGCAGTATTTT.

This clone turned up a few times. The genes are TRBV5-1 and TRBJ1-4; no definite D call. V gave up 2 bases and J gave up 8 bases, with 16 bases separating them. This CDR3 comprises 15 residues. Per the germline V gene, CDR1 is SGHRS and CDR2 is YFSETQ. DNA of the CDR3: TGCGCCAGCAGCTTCCTACCCCCGGGAGAGGAAAAACTGTTTTTT. Translation gives CASSFLPPGEEKLFF. Combining the CDR3 with reference TRBV5-1 and TRBJ1-4 gives the whole variable domain KAGVTQTPRYLIKTRGQQVTLSCSPISGHRSVSWYQQTPGQGLQFLFEYFSETQRNKGNFPGRFSGRQFSNSRSEMNVSTLELGDSALYLCASSFLPPGEEKLFFGSGTQLSVL.

The chain employs TRBV16 and TRBJ1-4, with TRBD1 identical over 7 bases. This CDR3 comprises 16 residues. V lost 4 bases to trimming and J lost 4 bases; unmatched junction nucleotides: 9. CDR1 and CDR2 (germline): KGHSY, FQNENV. The DNA for the CDR3 is TGTGCCAGCAGCCCCCCAGGACAGGCGAGTAATGAAAAACTGTTTTTT. Protein sequence: CASSPPGQASNEKLFF.

The chain joins TRBV2 to TRBJ1-2; D call uncertain. V dropped 8 bases and J dropped 8 bases, with 12 bases sitting between them. CDR1 SNHLY and CDR2 FYNNEI come from the germline V gene. CDR3 length: 11 residues. CDR3 nucleotides: TGTGCCAGCGGGTCATGGGCAGGCTACACCTTC. It translates to CASGSWAGYTF.

The chain has TRBV9 and TRBJ1-6; D is uncertain. The germline V gene encodes CDR1 SGDLS and CDR2 YYNGEE. This CDR3 has 13 amino acids. Between the trimmed V and J ends, which lost 4 bases and 5 bases, there was a span of 7 bases. The CDR3 loop is CASSTRDNSPLHF. DNA for the CDR3: TGTGCCAGCAGCACCCGGGATAATTCACCCCTCCACTTT.

This rearrangement joins TRBV19 to TRBJ2-6, with TRBD1 matching 9 bases. CDR3 length: 19 amino acids. The trim removed 6 bases at V and 0 bases at J, leaving 12 bases unmatched. CDR1 and CDR2 from the germline V gene are LNHDA and SQIVND (reference sequence). Here the CDR3 DNA reads TGTGCCAGTAGCCCAGAACTGGACAGGGGATTCTCTGGGGCCAACGTCCTGACTTTC. It yields the protein CASSPELDRGFSGANVLTF.

Here the CDR3 reads CASSGGPLAGGGNEQFF. In nucleotides, the CDR3 is TGCGCCAGCAGCGGCGGACCCCTAGCGGGAGGGGGCAATGAGCAGTTCTTC. The V call is TRBV5-1, the J call TRBJ2-1; 12 bases align to TRBD2. V was clipped by 4 bases and J by 6 bases; unmatched bases: 11. Germline assignment: CDR1 SGHRS and CDR2 YFSETQ. CDR3 length: 17 residues.

The rearrangement uses TRBV10-1 and TRBJ1-1, with D unresolved. This CDR3 comprises 16 residues. Trimming stripped 2 bases from V and 0 bases from J, with 13 bases between. Per the germline V gene, CDR1 is WNHNN and CDR2 is SYGVQD (reference sequence). CDR3 in amino acids: CASSEPSYEVNTEAFF. CDR3 sequence (DNA): TGCGCCAGCAGTGAGCCAAGTTACGAGGTGAACACTGAAGCTTTCTTT.

The chain carries TRBV9 and TRBJ2-5, with 10 bases aligning to TRBD2. J was trimmed by 5 bases and V by 3 bases; bases with no gene match: 7. This CDR3 spans 15 amino acids. The germline gives CDR1 SGDLS, CDR2 YYNGEE. Written as DNA, the CDR3 is TGTGCCAGCAGCGCCCTAGCGGGAGCGGGGGAGACCCAGTACTTC. This translates into CASSALAGAGETQYF.

The V gene is TRBV11-1, the J gene TRBJ1-1; 10 bases match TRBD1. The germline gives CDR1 SGHAT, CDR2 FQDESV (reference sequence). This CDR3 spans 14 amino acids. The V and J ends lost 3 bases and 11 bases, in that order; junction bases with no gene match: 9. The CDR3 loop is CASSFRSGTGAAFF. The DNA for the CDR3 is TGTGCCAGCAGCTTTCGGAGTGGGACAGGGGCTGCTTTCTTT.

The rearrangement joins TRBV6-4 to TRBJ2-1, with TRBD2 matching 11 bases. CDR3 length equals 13 residues. The trim removed 3 bases at V and 11 bases at J, leaving 3 bases unmatched. Germline V gives CDR1 MRHNA, CDR2 SNTAGT. The CDR3 DNA is TGTGCCAGCAGTGAGCAGACTAGCGGGAAGCAGTTCTTC. Amino acids: CASSEQTSGKQFF.

The chain employs TRBV4-1 and TRBJ1-3; no clear D. Germline CDR1 is MGHRA and CDR2 is YSYEKL. Between the trimmed V and J ends, which lost 4 bases and 0 bases, there was a span of 13 bases. This CDR3 is built from 16 residues. For the CDR3, the DNA is TGCGCCAGCAGCCCTCGGTCCCTTTTCTCTGGAAACACCATATATTTT. The encoded protein is CASSPRSLFSGNTIYF.

The V gene is TRBV6-2 or TRBV6-3, the J gene TRBJ1-2, with TRBD1 identical over 7 bases. J lost 7 bases, V lost 2 bases, and 7 bases had no gene match. Germline assignment: CDR1 MNHEY and CDR2 SVGEGT. The CDR3 is 14 residues long. The CDR3, as DNA: TGTGCCAGCAGTTACGGTCGACGACAGGGTGGCTACACCTTC. Its translation: CASSYGRRQGGYTF.

CDR3 protein: CASSLPGQGRNTEAFF. The CDR3 nucleotides read TGTGCCAGCAGTTTACCGGGACAGGGGAGGAACACTGAAGCTTTCTTT. The V gene is TRBV28, the J gene TRBJ1-1, with TRBD1 identical over 10 bases. Unmatched junction bases numbered 4, after V lost 2 bases and J lost 1 base. CDR1 and CDR2 (germline): MDHEN, SYDVKM. The CDR3 has 16 amino acids.

The J gene is TRBJ2-5, the V gene TRBV6-5; no clear D. V was clipped by 6 bases and J by 2 bases, with 10 bases between them. CDR1 is MNHEY, CDR2 SVGAGI, per germline. The CDR3 runs to 13 residues. CDR3 in amino acids: CASRPQVQETQYF. CDR3 DNA sequence: TGTGCCAGCAGACCCCAGGTACAAGAGACCCAGTACTTC.